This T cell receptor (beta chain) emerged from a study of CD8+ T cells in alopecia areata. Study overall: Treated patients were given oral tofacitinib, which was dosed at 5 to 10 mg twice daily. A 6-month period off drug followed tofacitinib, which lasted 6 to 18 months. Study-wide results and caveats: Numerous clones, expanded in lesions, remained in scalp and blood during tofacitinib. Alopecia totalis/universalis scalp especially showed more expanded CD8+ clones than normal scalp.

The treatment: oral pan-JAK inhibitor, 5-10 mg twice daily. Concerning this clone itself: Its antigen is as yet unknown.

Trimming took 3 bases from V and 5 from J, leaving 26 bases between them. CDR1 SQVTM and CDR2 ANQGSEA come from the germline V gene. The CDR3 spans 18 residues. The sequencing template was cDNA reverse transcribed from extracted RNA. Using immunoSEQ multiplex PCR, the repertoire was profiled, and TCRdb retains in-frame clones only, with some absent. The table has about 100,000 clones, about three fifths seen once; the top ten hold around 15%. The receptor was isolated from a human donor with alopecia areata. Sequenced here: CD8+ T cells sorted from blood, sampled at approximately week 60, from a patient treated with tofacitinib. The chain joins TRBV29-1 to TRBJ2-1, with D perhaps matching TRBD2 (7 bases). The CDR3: CSVDGNWVGGPINNEQFF. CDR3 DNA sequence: TGCAGCGTTGACGGAAATTGGGTCGGGGGGCCGATCAACAATGAGCAGTTCTTC.